These 17 T cell receptor beta chains originate from one sample sequenced in a study of shared clonotypes between healthy human individuals. Here immunoSEQ multiplex PCR was the method, and the copy in TCRdb shows in-frame clones only, minus some. The sample gives roughly 2.6 million clones, more than 80% of which show up once; about 0.13% is in the top ten. Sequenced input: naive CD4+ T cells sorted from blood. Sample subset: CD45RA+ positively selected. These receptors originate from a man younger than 35 in good health.

This clone was detected only once. The junction departs from the called germline gene at one end, perhaps through a read error. The chain has TRBV7-7 and TRBJ1-1, with D possibly matching TRBD1 (5 bases). CDR1 SSHAT and CDR2 FNYEAQ come from the germline V gene (reference sequence). The length of the CDR3 is 14 residues. CDR3 sequence reads: CASSPVQGNTEAFF. The CDR3 DNA reads TGTGCTAGCAGCCCCGTCCAGGGAAACACTGAAGCTTTCTTT.

This clone has a handful of counts. V usage is TRBV6-5 and J usage is TRBJ2-7, with D possibly TRBD1 on 5 matching bases. The CDR3 sequence is 13 residues long. Trimming removed 6 bases from V and 3 bases from J, with 12 bases in between. Germline V CDR1 and CDR2: MNHEY, SVGAGI. The CDR3 region has the DNA TGTGCCAGCAGGAGGAGCGACAGCTACGAGCAGTACTTC. Its protein product is CASRRSDSYEQYF.

This rearrangement joins TRBV5-8 to TRBJ2-5; D tentatively reads TRBD1 or TRBD2 (5 bases each). The CDR3 has 18 amino acids. Trimming left V 4 bases short and J 1 base short, with 23 bases between. Germline V lookup: CDR1 SGHTS, CDR2 YDEGEE. CDR3 sequence reads: CASSPGTGTLVGQETQYF. DNA for the CDR3: TGTGCCAGCAGCCCGGGGACGGGGACCCTAGTCGGCCAAGAGACCCAGTACTTC.

In regard to this clone: Other DNA sequences in this sample translate to the same CDR3. The chain uses TRBV18 and TRBJ2-5; unclear D gene. CDR1 and CDR2 from the germline V gene are KGHSH and LQKENI. This CDR3 has 12 amino acids. V lost 1 base and J 4 bases, leaving 4 bases between the germline ends. CDR3: CASSPQRETQYF. The CDR3 DNA sequence: TGTGCCAGCTCACCACAACGAGAGACCCAGTACTTC.

The J gene is TRBJ1-1, the V gene TRBV6-5; D ambiguous. This CDR3 comprises 13 residues. Germline V gives CDR1 MNHEY, CDR2 SVGAGI. The ends were cut back, 5 bases at V and 7 bases at J, with 14 bases in the middle. Here the CDR3 DNA reads TGTGCCAGCAGTACCCTTCGGAGGGATGAAGCTTTCTTT. Translation: CASSTLRRDEAFF.

This sequence joins TRBV11-2 and TRBJ1-5, with D perhaps TRBD1 (6 bases). CDR3 length equals 15 residues. Germline V gene data show CDR1 as SGHAT and CDR2 as FQNNGV. With 1 base removed from V and 3 bases from J, the gap between germline ends came to 10 bases. The DNA of the CDR3 is TGTGCCAGCAGCTTAGCCGAGGGACACAATCAGCCCCAGCATTTT. Residues: CASSLAEGHNQPQHF.

Written as DNA, the CDR3 is TGTGCCAGCAGCTTGGGATGGGGCACAGATACGCAGTATTTT. Translation gives CASSLGWGTDTQYF. The V gene is TRBV5-6, the J gene TRBJ2-3; D ambiguous. This CDR3 region has 14 residues. Trimming took off 0 bases at V and 1 base at J, with 6 bases between the two ends. Germline CDR1 and CDR2: SGHDT and YYEEEE.

Details on this clone: At one end the junction does not follow the germline gene, possibly because of a read error. The sample has other DNA sequences that encode this CDR3 too. The chain joins TRBV5-1 to TRBJ1-1; no reliable D call. Germline CDR1 reads SGHRS; CDR2 reads YFSETQ. The CDR3 sequence is 13 residues long. The DNA of the CDR3 is TGTGCCAGCAGCTTGGGTGGGAGCACTGAAGCTTTCTTT. The encoded protein is CASSLGGSTEAFF.

The V call is TRBV28, the J call TRBJ1-4; possibly TRBD1 for D (6 bases). CDR1 is MDHEN and CDR2 is SYDVKM in the germline V gene. CDR3 length: 16 amino acids. V dropped 3 bases and J dropped 8 bases, with 19 bases sitting between them. The CDR3 DNA sequence: TGTGCCAGCAGTTTTGCAGGAAAAGGGGGGTCGGAAAAACTGTTTTTT. It translates to CASSFAGKGGSEKLFF.

The V call is TRBV28, the J call TRBJ1-5; weak D call: TRBD1 (5 bases). In germline, CDR1 is MDHEN, CDR2 SYDVKM. V gave up 1 base and J gave up 7 bases, with 11 bases separating them. The length of the CDR3 is 14 residues. In DNA form, the CDR3 reads TGTGCCAGCAGTTTATCGGGGGTTGGCCAGCCCCAGCATTTT. Protein sequence: CASSLSGVGQPQHF.

This chain connects TRBV11-2 to TRBJ2-7, with a weak D call TRBD2 (5 bases). The V gene lost 6 bases and the J gene lost 0 bases, with 15 bases spanning the gap. There are 15 residues in the CDR3. Germline-derived CDR1 and CDR2 are SGHAT and FQNNGV. The CDR3 is CASSGLALSSYEQYF. For the CDR3, the DNA is TGTGCCAGCAGTGGGCTAGCCCTGAGCTCCTACGAGCAGTACTTC.

The chain couples TRBV28 to TRBJ2-7; D is ambiguous. V was cut by 5 bases and J by 9 bases, with 11 bases left in between. The germline V gene encodes CDR1 MDHEN and CDR2 SYDVKM. The CDR3 totals 11 residues. For the CDR3, the DNA is TGTGCCAGCAGTAAAGGACGAGGGCAGTACTTC. It yields the protein CASSKGRGQYF. The entire variable domain, with the rest obtained from reference TRBV28 and TRBJ2-7, is as follows: DVKVTQSSRYLVKRTGEKVFLECVQDMDHENMFWYRQDPGLGLRLIYFSYDVKMKEKGDIPEGYSVSREKKERFSLILESASTNQTSMYLCASSKGRGQYFGPGTRLTVT.

J is TRBJ2-7 and V is TRBV7-2; 14 nucleotides agree with TRBD2. The germline V gene encodes CDR1 SGHTA and CDR2 FQGNSA. J gave up 7 bases and V 8 bases, and 7 bases lay outside the gene matches. The CDR3 has 14 amino acids. The CDR3: CASSGLAGVEEQYF. The CDR3 region has the DNA TGTGCCAGCTCGGGACTAGCGGGAGTAGAGGAGCAGTACTTC.

This chain joins TRBV2 and TRBJ2-5; D possibly corresponds to TRBD1 (6 bases). V lost 7 bases and J 2 bases, leaving 11 bases between the germline ends. Germline CDR1 reads SNHLY; CDR2 reads FYNNEI. The CDR3 totals 13 residues. CDR3 region: CASTSGEQETQYF. The CDR3 bases are TGTGCCAGCACGTCAGGGGAGCAAGAGACCCAGTACTTC.

The chain joins TRBV11-3 to TRBJ2-2, with 10 positions matching TRBD1. This CDR3 has 15 amino acids. The V gene's germline CDR1 is SGHNT and CDR2 YENEEA. V trimming: 1 base; J trimming: 6 bases; junction bases outside the gene matches: 2. The CDR3 reads CASSLGTGGPGELFF. In DNA, the CDR3 is TGTGCCAGCAGCTTAGGGACAGGGGGTCCCGGGGAGCTGTTTTTT.

A note on this clone: The sample holds other DNA sequences that translate to the same CDR3. The chain combines TRBV27 with TRBJ2-7; the match to TRBD1 covers 11 bases. This CDR3 is 14 amino acids long. Unmatched junction bases numbered 3, after V lost 5 bases and J lost 3 bases. Per the germline V gene, CDR1 is MNHEY and CDR2 is SMNVEV (reference sequence). The CDR3 spells CASSRTGGGYEQYF. The CDR3 coding sequence is TGTGCCAGCAGTAGGACAGGGGGCGGCTACGAGCAGTACTTC.

The V and J genes are TRBV19 and TRBJ2-5; 7 positions match TRBD1. CDR1 and CDR2 (germline): LNHDA, SQIVND (reference sequence). V shed 1 base and J 4 bases; nucleotides not matched to a gene: 9. The CDR3 is 16 amino acids. The DNA of the CDR3 is TGTGCCAGTAGTATAGCGAGCACAGGGGTAAGAGAGACCCAGTACTTC. This encodes CASSIASTGVRETQYF.